Below are 30 T cell receptor beta chains sequenced from a single sample in a study of T cells in Graves' hyperthyroidism and ophthalmopathy. The source material, RNA transcripts, was used to amplify TCR beta CDR3 regions. Carried out on the TCR CDR3, a first-round RT-PCR used the HTBI primer set. TCRdb passed the multiplex PCR reads through MiXCR, listing each CDR3 protein once. The table has almost 600,000 distinct CDR3 sequences, approximately 14% seen once; the top ten hold about 5.8%. Sequenced: blood. These receptors were collected from a woman aged 25 to 45 with Graves' hyperthyroidism that later progressed to Graves' ophthalmopathy.

This chain uses TRBV29-1 with TRBJ1-2, with D unresolved. This CDR3 comprises 13 residues. V lost 4 bases and J 1 base, leaving 10 bases between the germline ends. CDR1 and CDR2 from the germline V gene are SQVTM and ANQGSEA. CDR3 sequence reads: CSVASRLNYGYTF. As DNA, the CDR3 is TGCAGCGTTGCCTCCAGGCTTAACTATGGCTACACCTTC. The whole variable domain, filled in from reference TRBV29-1 and TRBJ1-2, reads SAVISQKPSRDICQRGTSLTIQCQVDSQVTMMFWYRQQPGQSLTLIATANQGSEATYESGFVIDKFPISRPNLTFSTLTVSNMSPEDSSIYLCSVASRLNYGYTFGSGTRLTVV.

This clonotype has a handful of counts. The chain couples TRBV4-1 to TRBJ2-7, with D perhaps matching TRBD1 or TRBD2 (5 bases each). The V gene lost 3 bases and the J gene lost 1 base, with 16 bases spanning the gap. This CDR3 is 16 amino acids long. CDR1 and CDR2 (germline): MGHRA, YSYEKL. The CDR3 loop reads CASSQRVWGGSYEQYF. DNA for the CDR3: TGCGCCAGCAGCCAGCGGGTGTGGGGCGGATCCTACGAGCAGTACTTC.

This clonotype was detected many times. The rearrangement links TRBV12-3 or TRBV12-4 to TRBJ1-2, with TRBD1 identical over 9 bases. The CDR3 has 15 amino acids. The trim removed 7 bases at V and 6 bases at J, leaving 12 bases unmatched. The CDR3 is CASTPNGGQGNGYTF. In DNA form, the CDR3 reads TGTGCCAGCACCCCAAATGGGGGACAGGGAAATGGCTACACCTTC.

This clonotype was seen many times. This chain uses TRBV27 with TRBJ1-1; a weak D match, TRBD1 (6 bases). The germline gives CDR1 MNHEY, CDR2 SMNVEV (reference sequence). The CDR3 covers 17 residues. Trimming shortened V by 5 bases and J by 2 bases, and 21 bases separated the two germline ends. The CDR3 sequence: CASSQITGSLTNTEAFF. CDR3 bases: TGTGCCAGCAGTCAGATAACAGGGTCCCTTACAAACACTGAAGCTTTCTTT.

This clonotype was seen ten or more times. The chain is built from TRBV12-3 or TRBV12-4 and TRBJ1-1; D may be TRBD1 (5 bases). Trimming stripped 7 bases from V and 4 bases from J, with 19 bases between. CDR3 length: 15 residues. DNA of the CDR3: TGTGCCAGCAAGGATGGGGGGGTAGGTGCCACTGAAGCTTTCTTT. Its protein is CASKDGGVGATEAFF.

This clonotype was detected only a few times. The chain has TRBV7-2 and TRBJ2-7, with D possibly matching TRBD2 (5 bases). The germline CDR1 and CDR2 sequences are SGHTA and FQGNSA. This CDR3 comprises 14 residues. V was cut by 1 base and J by 7 bases, with 14 bases left in between. CDR3 coding DNA: TGTGCCAGCAGCTTAGAGTCTAGCTCGGTAGAGCAGTACTTC. Translated, it gives CASSLESSSVEQYF. Complete variable domain (other parts from reference TRBV7-2 and TRBJ2-7): GAGVSQSPSNKVTEKGKDVELRCDPISGHTALYWYRQSLGQGLEFLIYFQGNSAPDKSGLPSDRFSAERTGGSVSTLTIQRTQQEDSAVYLCASSLESSSVEQYFGPGTRLTVT.

This clonotype came up many times. The chain joins TRBV29-1 to TRBJ2-5, with D hard to call. V lost 6 bases and J lost 1, with 6 bases in between. The CDR3 has 11 amino acids. Germline CDR1 and CDR2: SQVTM and ANQGSEA. In DNA form, the CDR3 reads TGCAGCGTAACTCCCCAAGAGACCCAGTACTTC. Translated: CSVTPQETQYF.

This clonotype was seen ten or more times. The chain carries TRBV28 and TRBJ1-5; D might be TRBD1 (5 bases). The germline V gene encodes CDR1 MDHEN and CDR2 SYDVKM. The CDR3 is 15 amino acids. The V end was cut by 8 bases, the J end by 7 bases, with 21 bases between. The CDR3 protein is CASATTGRGRQPQHF. Written as DNA, the CDR3 is TGTGCCAGCGCCACAACGGGGCGGGGGAGGCAGCCCCAGCATTTT.

As to this clonotype: It may be a read error: a sequence one base away is much more abundant. The gene calls are TRBV6-2 or TRBV6-3 and TRBJ2-1, with D uncertain. The V gene's germline CDR1 is MNHEY and CDR2 SVGEGT. The V end lost 1 base, the J end lost 7 bases, and 8 bases lay between the germline ends. This CDR3 contains 13 residues. The CDR3 coding sequence is TGTGCCAGCAGTTACTATGGCCGGAATGAGCAGTTCTTC. Translated: CASSYYGRNEQFF.

The rearrangement links TRBV27 to TRBJ1-5; D is unclear. In germline, CDR1 is MNHEY, CDR2 SMNVEV (reference sequence). V gave up 2 bases and J gave up 0 bases, with 8 bases separating them. The CDR3 is 15 amino acids. In DNA, the CDR3 is TGTGCCAGCAGTTTAATCGGTTATAGCAATCAGCCCCAGCATTTT. Translated: CASSLIGYSNQPQHF.

Comment on this clonotype: A much bigger clone sits one base away, suggesting this may be a read error. The CDR3 ends on some other residue instead of the conserved phenylalanine or tryptophan, so this is likely a read error. The chain couples TRBV20-1 to TRBJ1-1; D is uncertain. The CDR3 is 10 amino acids. CDR1 and CDR2 (germline): DFQATT, SNEGSKA (reference sequence). Trimming pared 4 bases from V and 0 bases from J, leaving 0 bases between. CDR3 sequence: CSAMNTEAFS. In DNA form, the CDR3 reads TGCAGTGCTATGAACACTGAAGCTTTCTCT.

The chain uses TRBV6-1 and TRBJ1-4, with a tentative D call TRBD1 (5 bases). Germline CDR1 and CDR2: MNHNS and SASEGT. V lost 7 bases, J lost 11 bases, and 20 bases lay in between. CDR3 length: 14 residues. CDR3 bases: TGTGCCAGCACCGAGGGACGGACAAATAACAAACTGTTTTTT. Its protein product is CASTEGRTNNKLFF.

This clonotype was recorded a few times. No conserved phenylalanine or tryptophan is present at the end of the CDR3, so a read error is the likely explanation. The chain recombines TRBV9 with TRBJ2-7, with TRBD2 matching over 10 bases. The CDR3 covers 15 residues. Trimming at V came to 0 bases and at J to 5 bases, leaving 5 bases not matched to a gene. Germline V CDR1 and CDR2: SGDLS, YYNGEE. As DNA, the CDR3 is TGTGCCAGCAGCGTAGCGGGACTAGCGTTGGACGAGCAGTACCTC. The encoded protein is CASSVAGLALDEQYL.

This chain links TRBV15 with TRBJ2-6; no reliable D call. This CDR3 has 16 amino acids. V was pared by 0 bases and J by 2 bases, with 8 bases between. CDR1 is LNHNV, CDR2 YYDKDF, per germline (reference sequence). The CDR3 DNA reads TGTGCCACCAGCAGAGATGAAAGGACTGGGGCCAACGTCCTGACTTTC. Translated, it gives CATSRDERTGANVLTF.

In this sample, this clonotype turned up many times. CDR3 sequence (DNA): TGTGCCAGCAGTCTCACGGGGGAAGACTATGGCTACACCTTC. Translation gives CASSLTGEDYGYTF. The J gene is TRBJ1-2, the V gene TRBV12-3 or TRBV12-4, with a tentative D call TRBD1 (5 bases). The CDR3 is 14 residues long. V shed 5 bases and J shed 3 bases, with 13 bases lying between them.

There are a few counts of this clonotype. V gene TRBV7-3 combines with J gene TRBJ1-2; TRBD1 agrees at 8 bases. The J segment lost 0 bases and the V segment lost 3 bases, leaving 3 bases of the junction unmatched. The germline V gene encodes CDR1 SGHTA and CDR2 FQGTGA. The CDR3 contains 15 residues. DNA of the CDR3: TGTGCCAGCAGCTTCGGACAGGGCCCTAACTATGGCTACACCTTC. Translation: CASSFGQGPNYGYTF. Filled out from reference TRBV7-3 and TRBJ1-2, the complete variable domain reads GAGVSQTPSNKVTEKGKYVELRCDPISGHTALYWYRQSLGQGPEFLIYFQGTGAADDSGLPNDRFFAVRPEGSVSTLKIQRTERGDSAVYLCASSFGQGPNYGYTFGSGTRLTVV.

The gene calls are TRBV29-1 and TRBJ1-1; D unresolved. Trimming took 2 bases from V and 10 from J, leaving 29 bases between them. The CDR3 consists of 17 residues. Germline V lookup: CDR1 SQVTM, CDR2 ANQGSEA. CDR3 loop: CSVERSAGKTLLRLAFF. The DNA for the CDR3 is TGCAGCGTTGAAAGGAGTGCAGGAAAGACTCTCCTGCGTTTAGCTTTCTTT.

This clonotype was counted ten times or more. CDR3: CASSPASGGKYEQYF. As DNA, the CDR3 is TGTGCCAGCAGCCCCGCCAGCGGGGGGAAGTACGAGCAGTACTTC. The gene calls are TRBV14 and TRBJ2-7; TRBD2 agrees at 9 bases. The J segment lost 4 bases and the V segment lost 4 bases, leaving 8 bases of the junction unmatched. Germline lookup yields CDR1 SGHDN and CDR2 FVKESK. This CDR3 region has 15 residues.

The V and J genes are TRBV14 and TRBJ1-3, with D hard to call. The V end was cut by 3 bases, the J end by 7 bases, with 13 bases between. CDR1 SGHDN and CDR2 FVKESK come from the germline V gene. This CDR3 spans 14 amino acids. The CDR3: CASSHGPLGNTIYF. The CDR3 nucleotides are TGTGCCAGCAGCCACGGGCCCCTGGGTAACACCATATATTTT. The complete variable domain, with remaining parts taken from reference TRBV14 and TRBJ1-3, reads EAGVTQFPSHSVIEKGQTVTLRCDPISGHDNLYWYRRVMGKEIKFLLHFVKESKQDESGMPNNRFLAERTGGTYSTLKVQPAELEDSGVYFCASSHGPLGNTIYFGEGSWLTVV.

This clonotype was observed at least ten times. The chain links TRBV18 to TRBJ1-1, with a tentative D call TRBD1 (6 bases). The CDR3 extends over 15 amino acids. Trimming pared 8 bases from V and 0 bases from J, leaving 16 bases between. CDR1 KGHSH and CDR2 LQKENI come from the germline V gene. As DNA, the CDR3 is TGTGCCAGCACTCGGGGGCAGGAAATGAACACTGAAGCTTTCTTT. Translation: CASTRGQEMNTEAFF.

In its sample, this clonotype was seen many times. The chain recombines TRBV30 with TRBJ1-5; 7 bases are shared with TRBD1. This CDR3 contains 13 residues. Losses at the gene ends were 6 bases for V and 6 bases for J; bases not matched to a gene: 8. Germline CDR1 GTSNPN, CDR2 SVGIG (reference sequence). CDR3 loop: CACSTGTRQPQHF. The CDR3 nucleotides are TGTGCCTGTTCGACAGGGACGCGTCAGCCCCAGCATTTT.

In this sample, this clonotype turned up many times. The chain joins TRBV20-1 to TRBJ2-6; D not certain. Germline lookup yields CDR1 DFQATT and CDR2 SNEGSKA (reference sequence). This CDR3 is built from 13 residues. The CDR3 region has the DNA TGCACCACCCCATCGGCTGCGGCCAACGTCCTGACTTTC. Translated, it gives CTTPSAAANVLTF.

The V and J genes are TRBV9 and TRBJ2-6; the D is unclear. Germline V gives CDR1 SGDLS, CDR2 YYNGEE. Trimming took off 8 bases at V and 0 bases at J, with 9 bases between the two ends. This CDR3 is 14 amino acids long. The CDR3 DNA reads TGTGCCAGTACCCTCCGCTCTGGGGCCAACGTCCTGACTTTC. Translating it yields CASTLRSGANVLTF.

The gene calls are TRBV24-1 and TRBJ2-7; tentatively, D is TRBD1 (5 bases). From germline, CDR1 is KGHDR and CDR2 SFDVKD. Trimming stripped 8 bases from V and 6 bases from J, with 13 bases between. CDR3 length equals 12 residues. The CDR3, as DNA: TGTGCCACCAAAGGGGCCCAGGGCGAGCAGTACTTC. Amino acids: CATKGAQGEQYF.

This clonotype has ten or more counts. V is TRBV5-1 and J is TRBJ2-1; weak D call: TRBD2 (5 bases). V lost 4 bases and J 1 base, leaving 15 bases between the germline ends. The germline CDR1 and CDR2 sequences are SGHRS and YFSETQ. This CDR3 comprises 16 residues. The CDR3 loop reads CASSISLERSYNEQFF. The CDR3 region has the DNA TGCGCCAGCAGCATCTCACTAGAGAGATCCTACAATGAGCAGTTCTTC.

This clonotype was seen a few times. V is TRBV6-2 or TRBV6-3 and J is TRBJ2-2, with a tentative D call TRBD2 (6 bases). The V and J ends lost 6 bases and 3 bases respectively, with 8 bases between them. This CDR3 spans 13 amino acids. Germline CDR1 and CDR2: MNHEY and SVGEGT. The CDR3 is CASRGTYTGELFF. Here the CDR3 DNA reads TGTGCCAGCAGAGGGACTTACACCGGGGAGCTGTTTTTT.

This clonotype came up many times. The CDR3 spells CASRGANVLTF. The CDR3 nucleotides read TGTGCCAGCAGGGGGGCCAACGTCCTGACTTTC. The chain is built from TRBV2 and TRBJ2-6; D is unresolved. The CDR3 runs to 11 residues. From germline, CDR1 is SNHLY and CDR2 FYNNEI. V shed 6 bases and J shed 4 bases, with 1 base lying between them. The whole variable domain, filled in from reference TRBV2 and TRBJ2-6, reads EPEVTQTPSHQVTQMGQEVILRCVPISNHLYFYWYRQILGQKVEFLVSFYNNEISEKSEIFDDQFSVERPDGSNFTLKIRSTKLEDSAMYFCASRGANVLTFGAGSRLTVL.

The rearrangement joins TRBV20-1 to TRBJ2-7; 8 bases fit TRBD2. V lost 2 bases to trimming and J lost 6 bases; unmatched junction nucleotides: 12. This CDR3 is built from 15 residues. Germline V gene data show CDR1 as DFQATT and CDR2 as SNEGSKA (reference sequence). CDR3 sequence (DNA): TGCAGTGCTAGACCTTCCGGGACTAGTCTCGGCGAGCAGTACTTC. It specifies CSARPSGTSLGEQYF.

There are a few counts of this clonotype. The rearrangement uses TRBV20-1 and TRBJ2-1; TRBD2 agrees at 15 bases. Trimming removed 2 bases from V and 0 bases from J; junction bases left unmatched: 5. This CDR3 has 18 amino acids. Germline-derived CDR1 and CDR2 are DFQATT and SNEGSKA (reference sequence). The CDR3 nucleotides read TGCAGTGCTAGATCCGGGACTAGCGGGGGGAGCTCCTACAATGAGCAGTTCTTC. Its translation: CSARSGTSGGSSYNEQFF.

This clonotype came up many times. This rearrangement joins TRBV7-2 to TRBJ2-1; TRBD2 matches at 8 bases. The germline V gene encodes CDR1 SGHTA and CDR2 FQGNSA. The CDR3 contains 15 residues. V was clipped by 5 bases and J by 6 bases; unmatched bases: 9. The CDR3 loop reads CASSPGGTRGNEQFF. CDR3 nucleotide sequence: TGTGCCAGCAGCCCGGGCGGGACTAGAGGCAATGAGCAGTTCTTC. Filled out from reference TRBV7-2 and TRBJ2-1, the complete variable domain reads GAGVSQSPSNKVTEKGKDVELRCDPISGHTALYWYRQSLGQGLEFLIYFQGNSAPDKSGLPSDRFSAERTGGSVSTLTIQRTQQEDSAVYLCASSPGGTRGNEQFFGPGTRLTVL.